These T cell receptor beta chains were read from a single sample in a study of blood T cell repertoires in COVID-19. Some clones are missing from TCRdb's copy, which holds only in-frame ones; the method was immunoSEQ multiplex PCR. The table records approximately 120,000 clones, 88% of them present only once. The specimen sequenced was peripheral blood. The source of these receptors is a human donor in a cohort sampled during active COVID-19. Each CDR3 is given with its conserved first and last residue. A D gene is named only where the DNA matches it firmly. A row's size may be missing; if present it is once, few, many or a size class.

d_call: TRBD1
j_call: TRBJ2-7
clone_size: -
v_call: TRBV4-2
cdr3_nt: TGTGCCAGCAGCCTGCAGGGGGATGGGGTCGGGGAGCAGTACTTC
cdr3_aa: CASSLQGDGVGEQYF

d_call: -
j_call: TRBJ1-6
clone_size: -
v_call: TRBV27
cdr3_nt: TGTGCCAGCACCCATCGGAGGGGTAGTCTACCCCTCCACTTT
cdr3_aa: CASTHRRGSLPLHF

d_call: TRBD1
j_call: TRBJ1-6
clone_size: -
v_call: TRBV18
cdr3_nt: TGTGCCAGCTCACCGGGGACAGATAATTCACCCCTCCACTTT
cdr3_aa: CASSPGTDNSPLHF

d_call: -
j_call: TRBJ1-1
clone_size: once
v_call: TRBV19
cdr3_nt: TGTGCCAGTAGTGCTACAGTGAACACTGAAGCTTTCTTT
cdr3_aa: CASSATVNTEAFF

d_call: TRBD1
j_call: TRBJ2-3
clone_size: -
v_call: TRBV13
cdr3_nt: TGTGCCAGCAGCTTAGGAGGGGGCCTGATCTTCACAGATACGCAGTATTTT
cdr3_aa: CASSLGGGLIFTDTQYF

d_call: TRBD1
j_call: TRBJ2-5
clone_size: -
v_call: TRBV2
cdr3_nt: TGTGCCAGCAGCGCAGGGGGCGTGGGAGAGACCCAGTACTTC
cdr3_aa: CASSAGGVGETQYF

d_call: -
j_call: TRBJ1-6
clone_size: -
v_call: TRBV5-4
cdr3_nt: TGTGCCAGCAGCACCCCGGGGGGCTCACCCCTCCACTTT
cdr3_aa: CASSTPGGSPLHF

d_call: -
j_call: TRBJ2-7
clone_size: -
v_call: TRBV6-4
cdr3_nt: TGTGCCAGCAGTGAGGGTTTGGAGGGGTCGAACGAGCAGTACTTC
cdr3_aa: CASSEGLEGSNEQYF

d_call: TRBD1
j_call: TRBJ2-6
clone_size: -
v_call: TRBV4-1
cdr3_nt: TGCGCCAGCAGCCACTTACCCGGGACAGGGGGCTCCGGGGCCAACGTCCTGACTTTC
cdr3_aa: CASSHLPGTGGSGANVLTF

d_call: -
j_call: TRBJ1-2
clone_size: few
v_call: TRBV28
cdr3_nt: TGTGCCAGCAGTCTAATACAGGGTCTGGATGGCTACACCTTC
cdr3_aa: CASSLIQGLDGYTF

d_call: -
j_call: TRBJ1-1
clone_size: -
v_call: TRBV29-1
cdr3_nt: TGCAGCGTCGGGGACATCACTGAAGCTTTCTTT
cdr3_aa: CSVGDITEAFF

d_call: -
j_call: TRBJ1-2
clone_size: -
v_call: TRBV28
cdr3_nt: TGTGCCAGCAGTTCAACCGACAGACTTTATGGCTACACCTTC
cdr3_aa: CASSSTDRLYGYTF

d_call: -
j_call: TRBJ2-7
clone_size: few
v_call: TRBV20-1
cdr3_nt: TGCAGTGCTGGGGCCACCTACGAGCAGTACTTC
cdr3_aa: CSAGATYEQYF

d_call: TRBD2
j_call: TRBJ2-5
clone_size: -
v_call: TRBV14
cdr3_nt: TGTGCCAGCAGTCCTTGGACTAGCCGGGAGACCCAGTACTTC
cdr3_aa: CASSPWTSRETQYF

d_call: TRBD1
j_call: TRBJ1-2
clone_size: -
v_call: TRBV5-6
cdr3_nt: TGTGCCAGCAGCTTCGGACAGGGGTATGGCTACACCTTC
cdr3_aa: CASSFGQGYGYTF

d_call: TRBD2
j_call: TRBJ2-7
clone_size: -
v_call: TRBV6-1
cdr3_nt: TGTGCCAGCAGTGAACTACAGAACCTCCTAGCGGGAGGACGGTACTTC
cdr3_aa: CASSELQNLLAGGRYF

d_call: -
j_call: TRBJ1-6
clone_size: -
v_call: TRBV14
cdr3_nt: TGTGCCAGCAGCGGAGGGTCCTATAATTCACCCCTCCACTTT
cdr3_aa: CASSGGSYNSPLHF

d_call: -
j_call: TRBJ1-1
clone_size: few
v_call: TRBV4-2
cdr3_nt: TGTGCCAGCAGCCAGGACACAGGGAACACTGAAGCTTTCTTT
cdr3_aa: CASSQDTGNTEAFF

d_call: -
j_call: TRBJ2-1
clone_size: -
v_call: TRBV28
cdr3_nt: TGTGCCAGCAGTTTACCGGGAGAGTACAATGAGCAGTTCTTC
cdr3_aa: CASSLPGEYNEQFF

d_call: TRBD2
j_call: TRBJ2-1
clone_size: -
v_call: TRBV6-2/TRBV6-3
cdr3_nt: TGTGCCAGCAGCCCTTCCTACGGGGCGGGGGGGCCTGGTGAGCAGTTCTTC
cdr3_aa: CASSPSYGAGGPGEQFF

d_call: TRBD1
j_call: TRBJ2-7
clone_size: -
v_call: TRBV6-1
cdr3_nt: TGTGCCAGCAAGAGGGACAGGGATTTTTACGAGCAGTACTTC
cdr3_aa: CASKRDRDFYEQYF

d_call: -
j_call: TRBJ2-7
clone_size: few
v_call: TRBV12-3/TRBV12-4
cdr3_nt: TGTGCCAGCAGTTTCACCTACGAGCAGTACTTC
cdr3_aa: CASSFTYEQYF

d_call: -
j_call: TRBJ1-1
clone_size: -
v_call: TRBV2
cdr3_nt: TGTGCCAGCAGTGAATGGGGCAGGGAAGGGGCTGAAGCTTTCTTT
cdr3_aa: CASSEWGREGAEAFF

d_call: -
j_call: TRBJ2-3
clone_size: -
v_call: TRBV28
cdr3_nt: TGTGCCAGCAGCCGGTCGGTGAGAACAGATACGCAGTATTTT
cdr3_aa: CASSRSVRTDTQYF

d_call: TRBD1
j_call: TRBJ1-1
clone_size: -
v_call: TRBV5-6
cdr3_nt: TGTGCCAGCAGCTTGGGACAACTCAGGGGGTGGAAAACTGAAGCTTTCTTT
cdr3_aa: CASSLGQLRGWKTEAFF

d_call: -
j_call: TRBJ1-3
clone_size: -
v_call: TRBV11-2
cdr3_nt: TGTGCCAGCAGCTTAACAGGCGGAAACACCATATATTTT
cdr3_aa: CASSLTGGNTIYF

d_call: TRBD2
j_call: TRBJ2-1
clone_size: -
v_call: TRBV5-1
cdr3_nt: TGCGCCAGCAGCACGGGACTAGCGGACAATGAGCAGTTCTTC
cdr3_aa: CASSTGLADNEQFF

d_call: -
j_call: TRBJ1-4
clone_size: -
v_call: TRBV28
cdr3_nt: TGTGCCAGCAGTTTAGTAGCACCGGCTGAAAAACTGTTTTTT
cdr3_aa: CASSLVAPAEKLFF

d_call: -
j_call: TRBJ1-2
clone_size: -
v_call: TRBV5-4
cdr3_nt: TGTGCCAGCAGCTCTGGACGGGAACTGGGCTACACCTTC
cdr3_aa: CASSSGRELGYTF

d_call: -
j_call: TRBJ1-5
clone_size: -
v_call: TRBV5-4
cdr3_nt: TGTGCCAGCAGCCAGACAGGATCCAATCAGCCCCAGCATTTT
cdr3_aa: CASSQTGSNQPQHF

d_call: -
j_call: TRBJ2-1
clone_size: once
v_call: TRBV4-1
cdr3_nt: TGCGCCAGCAGCCAACCGGGACTCGGGGAGCAGTTCTTC
cdr3_aa: CASSQPGLGEQFF

d_call: -
j_call: TRBJ2-3
clone_size: -
v_call: TRBV9
cdr3_nt: TGTGCCAGCAGCTCCAAGCCCGGGACTCCGGTGGATACGCAGTATTTT
cdr3_aa: CASSSKPGTPVDTQYF

d_call: TRBD2
j_call: TRBJ2-3
clone_size: -
v_call: TRBV6-4
cdr3_nt: TGTGCCAGCAGTGATGGGACTAGCGTCGATACGCAGTATTTT
cdr3_aa: CASSDGTSVDTQYF

d_call: TRBD2
j_call: TRBJ2-3
clone_size: -
v_call: TRBV7-2
cdr3_nt: TGTGCCAGCAGCTTAGGGCGGGGGGGTACTAGCGTCACAGATACGCAGTATTTT
cdr3_aa: CASSLGRGGTSVTDTQYF

d_call: TRBD2
j_call: TRBJ2-4
clone_size: -
v_call: TRBV3-1/TRBV3-2
cdr3_nt: TGTGCCAGCTGCTTCAGCGGGACAAACATTCAGTACTTC
cdr3_aa: CASCFSGTNIQYF

d_call: -
j_call: TRBJ1-2
clone_size: -
v_call: TRBV5-8
cdr3_nt: TGTGCCAGCAGTGCGACCCGGACAGCTAACTATGGCTACACCTTC
cdr3_aa: CASSATRTANYGYTF

d_call: -
j_call: TRBJ1-1
clone_size: -
v_call: TRBV2
cdr3_nt: TGTGCCAGCAGTGGCGAGCGGGGGGCTAACACTGAAGCTTTCTTT
cdr3_aa: CASSGERGANTEAFF

d_call: TRBD2
j_call: TRBJ2-1
clone_size: -
v_call: TRBV27
cdr3_nt: TGTGCCAGCAGCTATAGCGGGAGGGACAATGAGCAGTTCTTC
cdr3_aa: CASSYSGRDNEQFF

d_call: -
j_call: TRBJ1-5
clone_size: -
v_call: TRBV6-2/TRBV6-3
cdr3_nt: TGTGCCAGCAGTTACTCAGTCGGGCCCCAGCATTTT
cdr3_aa: CASSYSVGPQHF

d_call: TRBD2
j_call: TRBJ2-2
clone_size: -
v_call: TRBV4-1
cdr3_nt: TGCGCCAGCAGCCGAGCGGGGAGCCCGAACACCGGGGAGCTGTTTTTT
cdr3_aa: CASSRAGSPNTGELFF

d_call: TRBD2
j_call: TRBJ2-1
clone_size: -
v_call: TRBV19
cdr3_nt: TGTGCCAGTAGTATGAATCCAAAAGCGGGGAGGGCCTTCCGTGCGCAGTTCTTC
cdr3_aa: CASSMNPKAGRAFRAQFF

d_call: TRBD1
j_call: TRBJ1-2
clone_size: few
v_call: TRBV7-9
cdr3_nt: TGTGCCAGCAGCCGCAAACCAACTCGGGACAGGGGGCAAGGCTATGGCTACACCTTC
cdr3_aa: CASSRKPTRDRGQGYGYTF

d_call: -
j_call: TRBJ1-3
clone_size: -
v_call: TRBV2
cdr3_nt: TGTGCCAGCAGATACGACAGAAGCTCTGGAAACACCATATATTTT
cdr3_aa: CASRYDRSSGNTIYF

d_call: -
j_call: TRBJ1-3
clone_size: -
v_call: TRBV7-9
cdr3_nt: TGTGCCAGCAGCCTAGACAACTCTGGAAACACCATATATTTT
cdr3_aa: CASSLDNSGNTIYF

d_call: -
j_call: TRBJ1-2
clone_size: -
v_call: TRBV6-5
cdr3_nt: TGTGCCAGCAGGGTACACGTAAACTATGGCTACACCTTC
cdr3_aa: CASRVHVNYGYTF

d_call: TRBD1
j_call: TRBJ2-3
clone_size: -
v_call: TRBV19
cdr3_nt: TGTGCCAGTAGTATCCGGGACAGGGGGCCAGATACGCAGTATTTT
cdr3_aa: CASSIRDRGPDTQYF

d_call: TRBD1
j_call: TRBJ2-5
clone_size: once
v_call: TRBV18
cdr3_nt: TGTGCCAGCTCACCACCGGGACAGGGGGGAGAGACCCAGTACTTC
cdr3_aa: CASSPPGQGGETQYF

d_call: TRBD2
j_call: TRBJ2-3
clone_size: -
v_call: TRBV25-1
cdr3_nt: TGTGCCAGCAGTGAATTTAGCGGGCGAGTTCTGGGTACGCAGTATTTT
cdr3_aa: CASSEFSGRVLGTQYF

d_call: -
j_call: TRBJ2-3
clone_size: -
v_call: TRBV28
cdr3_nt: TGTGCCAGCAGGGCACGCAGCACAGATACGCAGTATTTT
cdr3_aa: CASRARSTDTQYF

d_call: TRBD1
j_call: TRBJ2-2
clone_size: -
v_call: TRBV11-2
cdr3_nt: TGTGCCAGCAGCTTAAACAGGGGGTCCACCGGGGAGCTGTTTTTT
cdr3_aa: CASSLNRGSTGELFF

d_call: -
j_call: TRBJ1-2
clone_size: -
v_call: TRBV9
cdr3_nt: TGTGCCAGCAGCGTAGTTGGAGACAGCTATGGCTACACCTTC
cdr3_aa: CASSVVGDSYGYTF

d_call: TRBD2
j_call: TRBJ2-1
clone_size: -
v_call: TRBV5-4
cdr3_nt: TGTGCCAGCAGCTTGGATAGCGGGAGGTCCTACAATGAGCAGTTCTTC
cdr3_aa: CASSLDSGRSYNEQFF

d_call: -
j_call: TRBJ2-2
clone_size: -
v_call: TRBV3-1/TRBV3-2
cdr3_nt: TGTGCCAGCATCGGGGGCACCGGGGAGCTGTTTTTT
cdr3_aa: CASIGGTGELFF

d_call: -
j_call: TRBJ2-2
clone_size: -
v_call: TRBV3-1/TRBV3-2
cdr3_nt: TGTGCCAGCTCCTGGACATACGCGAACACCGGGGAGCTGTTTTTT
cdr3_aa: CASSWTYANTGELFF